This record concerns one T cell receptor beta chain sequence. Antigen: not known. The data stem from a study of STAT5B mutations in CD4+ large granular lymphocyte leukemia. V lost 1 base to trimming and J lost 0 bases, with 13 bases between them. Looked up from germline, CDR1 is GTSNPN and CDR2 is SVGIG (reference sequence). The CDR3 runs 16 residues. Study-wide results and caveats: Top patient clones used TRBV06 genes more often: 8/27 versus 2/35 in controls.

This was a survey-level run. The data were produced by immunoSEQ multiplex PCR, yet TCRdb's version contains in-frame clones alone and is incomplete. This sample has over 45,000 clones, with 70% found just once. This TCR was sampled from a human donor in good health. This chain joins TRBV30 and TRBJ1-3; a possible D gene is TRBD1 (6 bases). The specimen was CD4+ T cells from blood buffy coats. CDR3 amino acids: CAWSEDSSDSGNTIYF. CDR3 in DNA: TGTGCCTGGAGTGAGGACAGCTCTGACTCTGGAAACACCATATATTTT.